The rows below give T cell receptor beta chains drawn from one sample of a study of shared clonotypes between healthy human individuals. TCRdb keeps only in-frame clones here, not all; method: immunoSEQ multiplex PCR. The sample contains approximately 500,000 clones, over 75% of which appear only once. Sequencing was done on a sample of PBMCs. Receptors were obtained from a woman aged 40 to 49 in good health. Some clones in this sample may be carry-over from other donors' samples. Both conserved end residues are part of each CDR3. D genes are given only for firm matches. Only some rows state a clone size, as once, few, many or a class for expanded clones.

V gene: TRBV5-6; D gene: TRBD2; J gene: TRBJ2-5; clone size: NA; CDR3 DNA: TGTGCCAGCAGCTTGGTCTCGGGGGGAGAGACCCAGTACTTC; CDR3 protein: CASSLVSGGETQYF
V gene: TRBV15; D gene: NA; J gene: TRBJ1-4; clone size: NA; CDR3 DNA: TGTGCCACCAGCAGCGGGGATGGTGAAAAACTGTTTTTT; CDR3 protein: CATSSGDGEKLFF
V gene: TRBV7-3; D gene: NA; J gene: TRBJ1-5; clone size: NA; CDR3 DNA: TGTGCCAGCAGCCTCCGGGCGGGGACGCCCCAGCATTTT; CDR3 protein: CASSLRAGTPQHF
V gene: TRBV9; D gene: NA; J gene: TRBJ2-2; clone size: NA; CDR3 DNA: TGTGCCAGCAGCGATTGGAACACCGGGGAGCTGTTTTTT; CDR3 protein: CASSDWNTGELFF
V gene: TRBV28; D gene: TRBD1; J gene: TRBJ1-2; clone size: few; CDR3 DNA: TGTGCCAGCAGTTTAGGGACAGGGGGAGGTTTTGGCTACACCTTC; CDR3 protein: CASSLGTGGGFGYTF
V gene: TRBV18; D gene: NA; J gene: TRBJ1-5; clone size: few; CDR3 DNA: TGTGCCAGCTCACCGAACCGGGGGGCGGAACAGCCCCAGCATTTT; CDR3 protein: CASSPNRGAEQPQHF
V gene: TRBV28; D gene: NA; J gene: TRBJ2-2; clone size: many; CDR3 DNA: TGTGCCAGCAGGGACTCCAGGAACACCGGGGAGCTGTTTTTT; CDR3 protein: CASRDSRNTGELFF
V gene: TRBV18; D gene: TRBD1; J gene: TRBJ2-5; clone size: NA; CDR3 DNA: TGTGCCAGCTCACCACGGGACAGGGCCCAAGAGACCCAGTACTTC; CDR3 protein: CASSPRDRAQETQYF
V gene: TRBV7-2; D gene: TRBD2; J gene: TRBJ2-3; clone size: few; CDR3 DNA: TGTGCCAGCAGCACAAGTCAGACTAGCGGCACAGATACGCAGTATTTT; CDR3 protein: CASSTSQTSGTDTQYF
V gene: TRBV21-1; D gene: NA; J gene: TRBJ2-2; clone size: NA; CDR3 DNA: TGTGCCAGCAGCACCCCCCAGCATACACAGGGGGCGGGGACCGGGGAGCTGTTTTTT; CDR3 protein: CASSTPQHTQGAGTGELFF
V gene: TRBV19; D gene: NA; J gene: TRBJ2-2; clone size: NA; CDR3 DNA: TGTGCCAGTAGTATGCGTAAGACCGGGGAGCTGTTTTTT; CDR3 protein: CASSMRKTGELFF
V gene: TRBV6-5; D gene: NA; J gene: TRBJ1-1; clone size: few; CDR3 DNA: TGTGCCAGCATATCCTATCCGGAGGACACTGAAGCTTTCTTT; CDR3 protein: CASISYPEDTEAFF
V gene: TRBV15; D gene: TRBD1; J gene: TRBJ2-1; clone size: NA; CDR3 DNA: TGTGCCACCAGCAGAGCAGGGCAGGGGGAAACCAATGAGCAGTTCTTC; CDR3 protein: CATSRAGQGETNEQFF
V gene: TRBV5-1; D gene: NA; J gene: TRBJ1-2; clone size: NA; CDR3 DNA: TGCGCCAGCAGCTTGGGCCCCGCAGGCCCCTATGGCTACACCTTC; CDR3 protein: CASSLGPAGPYGYTF
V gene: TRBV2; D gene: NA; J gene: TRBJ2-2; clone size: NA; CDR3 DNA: TGTGCCAGCAGTGAAGTAGGCGGACCGAACACCGGGGAGCTGTTTTTT; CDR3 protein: CASSEVGGPNTGELFF
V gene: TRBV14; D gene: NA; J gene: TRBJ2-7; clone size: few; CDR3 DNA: TGTGCCAGCAGCCAAGACAGATCCTACGAGCAGTACTTC; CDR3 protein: CASSQDRSYEQYF
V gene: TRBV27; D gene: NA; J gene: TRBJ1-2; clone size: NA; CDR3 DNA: TGTGCCAGCAGTTTAGCTGGGACCTATGGCTACACCTTC; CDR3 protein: CASSLAGTYGYTF
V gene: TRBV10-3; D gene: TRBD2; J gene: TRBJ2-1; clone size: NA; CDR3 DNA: TGTGCCTCAGCGGGAGGGAGCTCCTACAATGAGCAGTTCTTC; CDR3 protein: CASAGGSSYNEQFF
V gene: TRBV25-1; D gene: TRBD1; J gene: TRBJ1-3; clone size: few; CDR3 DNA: TGTGCCAGCAGTGAACCTCCCAGGGGGACACTTTCTGGAAACACCATATATTTT; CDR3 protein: CASSEPPRGTLSGNTIYF
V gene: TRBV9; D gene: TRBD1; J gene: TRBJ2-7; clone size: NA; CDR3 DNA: TGTGCCAGCAGCCCAGAGAGGGGGACAGGTCCCTACGAGCAGTACTTC; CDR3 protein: CASSPERGTGPYEQYF
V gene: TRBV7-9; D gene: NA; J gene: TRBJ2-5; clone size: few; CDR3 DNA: TGTGCCAGCAGCTTCGGGTCTACGGAGACCCAGTACTTC; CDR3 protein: CASSFGSTETQYF
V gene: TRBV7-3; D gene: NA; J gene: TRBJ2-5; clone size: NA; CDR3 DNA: TGTGCCAGCAGCTTAAGTGGGAGGCGAGAGACCCAGTACTTC; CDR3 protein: CASSLSGRRETQYF
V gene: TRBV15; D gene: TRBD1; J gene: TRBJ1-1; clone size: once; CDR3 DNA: TGTGCCACCAGCCGCCGGACAGGGGGCGCGAAGCTCCCTCGGGCTTTCTTT; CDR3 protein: CATSRRTGGAKLPRAFF
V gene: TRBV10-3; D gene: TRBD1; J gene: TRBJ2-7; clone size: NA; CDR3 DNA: TGTGCCATCAGACCGGGACAGGGCACCTACGAGCAGTACTTC; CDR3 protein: CAIRPGQGTYEQYF
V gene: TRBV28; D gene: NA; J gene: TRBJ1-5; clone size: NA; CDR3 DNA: TGTGCCAGCAGTTTCTTGACACGATTAACGAATCAGCCCCAGCATTTT; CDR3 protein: CASSFLTRLTNQPQHF
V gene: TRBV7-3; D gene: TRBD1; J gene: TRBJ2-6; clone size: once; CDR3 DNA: TGTGCCAGCAGCCAGGGACAGCCCTCTGGGGCCAACGTCCTGACTTTC; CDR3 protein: CASSQGQPSGANVLTF
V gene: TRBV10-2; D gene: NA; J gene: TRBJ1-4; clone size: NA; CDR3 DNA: TGCGCCAGCAGTGAGTCAAAAGGGCAAAAACTGTTTTTT; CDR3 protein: CASSESKGQKLFF
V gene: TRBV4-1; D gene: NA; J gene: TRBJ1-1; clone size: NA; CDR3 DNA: TGCGCCAGCAGCCTGATATGGGGTGGGATGAACACTGAAGCTTTCTTT; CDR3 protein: CASSLIWGGMNTEAFF
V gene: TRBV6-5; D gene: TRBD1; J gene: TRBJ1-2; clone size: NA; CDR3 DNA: TGTGCCAGCAGCCGGGACAGTACCTATGGCTACACCTTC; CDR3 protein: CASSRDSTYGYTF
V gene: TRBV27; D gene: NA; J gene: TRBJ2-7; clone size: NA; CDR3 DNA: TGTGCCAGCAGTTCCCTCGGCGGTGGGTTCGACGAGCAGTACTTC; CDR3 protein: CASSSLGGGFDEQYF
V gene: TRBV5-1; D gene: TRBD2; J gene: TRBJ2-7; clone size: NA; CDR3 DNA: TGCGCCAGCAGCTTGCAAAGCGGGAGGTTTACCTACGAGCAGTACTTC; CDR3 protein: CASSLQSGRFTYEQYF
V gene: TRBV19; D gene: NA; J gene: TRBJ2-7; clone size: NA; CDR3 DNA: TGTGCCAGTAGTACGACAGGACCTACCTACGAGCAGTACTTC; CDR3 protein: CASSTTGPTYEQYF
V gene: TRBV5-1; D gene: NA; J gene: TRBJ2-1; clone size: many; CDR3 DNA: TGCGCCAGCAGCCACGGGACGGCTTACAATGAGCAGTTCTTC; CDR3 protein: CASSHGTAYNEQFF
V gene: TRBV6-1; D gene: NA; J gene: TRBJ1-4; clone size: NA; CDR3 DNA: TGTGCCAGCAGAGAAGGGTATGAAAAACTGTTTTTT; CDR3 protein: CASREGYEKLFF
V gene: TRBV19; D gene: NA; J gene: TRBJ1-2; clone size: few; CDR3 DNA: TGTGCCAGTATGGGGGACTTTGGGATCTATGGCTACACCTTC; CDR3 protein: CASMGDFGIYGYTF
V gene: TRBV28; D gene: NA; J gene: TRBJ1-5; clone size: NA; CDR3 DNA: TGTGCCACCCGCCCCAGGAACAATCAGCCCCAGCATTTT; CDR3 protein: CATRPRNNQPQHF
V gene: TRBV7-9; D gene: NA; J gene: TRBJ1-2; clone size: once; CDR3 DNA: TGTGCCAGCAGCTTGGCCGGGTCCCAGGGGCATGGCTACACCTTC; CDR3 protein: CASSLAGSQGHGYTF
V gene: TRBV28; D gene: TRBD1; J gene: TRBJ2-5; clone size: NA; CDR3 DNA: TGTGCCAGCAGTGGCCCGACAGGGGTAGAGACCCAGTACTTC; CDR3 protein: CASSGPTGVETQYF
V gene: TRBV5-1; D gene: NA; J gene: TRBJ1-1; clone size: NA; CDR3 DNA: TGCGCCAGCACCTGGGTGATGAACACTGAAGCTTTCTTT; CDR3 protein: CASTWVMNTEAFF
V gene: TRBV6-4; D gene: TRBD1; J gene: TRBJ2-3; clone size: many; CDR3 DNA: TGTGCCAGCAGTGCACAGGGGGCGCAAGATACGCAGTATTTT; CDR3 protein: CASSAQGAQDTQYF